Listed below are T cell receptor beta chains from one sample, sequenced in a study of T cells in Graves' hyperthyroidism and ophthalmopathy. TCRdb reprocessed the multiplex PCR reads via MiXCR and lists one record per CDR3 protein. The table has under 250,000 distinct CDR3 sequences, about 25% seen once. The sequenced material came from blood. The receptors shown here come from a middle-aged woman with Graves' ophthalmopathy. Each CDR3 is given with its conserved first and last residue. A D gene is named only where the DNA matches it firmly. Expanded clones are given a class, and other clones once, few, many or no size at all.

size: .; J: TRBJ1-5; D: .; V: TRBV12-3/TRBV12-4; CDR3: CASSLRAAGREPQHF; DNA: TGTGCCAGCAGTTTAAGAGCAGCCGGTCGGGAACCCCAGCATTTT
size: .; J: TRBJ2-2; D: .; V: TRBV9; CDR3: CASSVDYRGFTGELFF; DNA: TGTGCCAGCAGCGTAGATTATAGGGGTTTCACCGGGGAGCTGTTTTTT
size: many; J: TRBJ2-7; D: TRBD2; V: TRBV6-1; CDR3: CASSVGRRSSGSSYEQYF; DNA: TGTGCCAGCAGTGTTGGCAGGAGGTCTAGCGGGAGCTCCTACGAGCAGTACTTC
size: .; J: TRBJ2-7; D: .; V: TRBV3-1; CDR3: CASSQVSHSSYEQYF; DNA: TGTGCCAGCAGCCAAGTGAGCCACAGCTCCTACGAGCAGTACTTC
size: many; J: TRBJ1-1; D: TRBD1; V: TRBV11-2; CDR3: CASSITGGFSFYTEAFF; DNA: TGTGCCAGCAGCATCACAGGGGGTTTTTCCTTTTACACTGAAGCTTTCTTT
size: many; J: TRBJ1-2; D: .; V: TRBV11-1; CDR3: CASSSRRGAGDRYGYTF; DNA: TGTGCCAGCAGCTCCCGCCGGGGGGCAGGAGACCGCTATGGCTACACCTTC
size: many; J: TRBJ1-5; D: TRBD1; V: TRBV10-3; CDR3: CAIRDREGSNQPQHF; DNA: TGTGCCATCAGGGACAGGGAAGGTAGCAATCAGCCCCAGCATTTT
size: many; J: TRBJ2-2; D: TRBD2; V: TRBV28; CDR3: CASSLLAGPNTGELFF; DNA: TGTGCCAGCAGTTTACTAGCGGGACCCAACACCGGGGAGCTGTTTTTT
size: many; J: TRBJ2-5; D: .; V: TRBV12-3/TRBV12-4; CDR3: CASSFSGRRETQYF; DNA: TGTGCCAGCAGTTTTTCAGGGAGGCGGGAGACCCAGTACTTC
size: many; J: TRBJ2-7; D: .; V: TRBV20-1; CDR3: CSAAKGQGSYEQYF; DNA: TGCAGTGCTGCTAAGGGGCAGGGATCCTACGAGCAGTACTTC
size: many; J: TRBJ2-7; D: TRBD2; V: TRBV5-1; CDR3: CASSFNPAGKYEQYF; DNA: TGCGCCAGCAGCTTTAACCCAGCGGGGAAATACGAGCAGTACTTC
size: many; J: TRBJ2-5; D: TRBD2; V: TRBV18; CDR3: CASSPLLAGQETQYF; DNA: TGTGCCAGCTCACCCCTTTTAGCGGGGCAAGAGACCCAGTACTTC
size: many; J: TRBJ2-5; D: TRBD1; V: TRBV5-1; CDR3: CASSVSGTGGEETQYF; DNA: TGCGCCAGCAGCGTCTCCGGGACAGGGGGCGAAGAGACCCAGTACTTC
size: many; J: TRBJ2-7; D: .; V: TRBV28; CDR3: CASSLGSGRMAEQYF; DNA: TGTGCCAGCAGTTTGGGCAGCGGCCGTATGGCCGAGCAGTACTTC
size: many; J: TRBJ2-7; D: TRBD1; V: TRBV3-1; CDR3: CASSPSGTETYEQYF; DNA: TGTGCCAGCAGCCCTTCCGGGACAGAAACCTACGAGCAGTACTTC
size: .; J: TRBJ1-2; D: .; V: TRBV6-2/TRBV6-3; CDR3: CASREDRWGYTF; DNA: TGTGCCAGCAGAGAGGACAGATGGGGCTACACCTTC
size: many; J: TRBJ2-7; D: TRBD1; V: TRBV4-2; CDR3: CASSRQGEQYF; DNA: TGTGCCAGCAGCCGACAGGGCGAGCAGTACTTC
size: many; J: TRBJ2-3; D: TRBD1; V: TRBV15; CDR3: CATSRDRQDTQYF; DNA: TGTGCCACCAGCAGGGACAGGCAAGATACGCAGTATTTT
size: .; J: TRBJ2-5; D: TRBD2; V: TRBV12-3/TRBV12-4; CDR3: CASSFLAGGLETQYF; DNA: TGTGCCAGCAGTTTCCTAGCGGGGGGGCTTGAGACCCAGTACTTC
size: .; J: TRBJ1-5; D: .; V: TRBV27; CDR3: CASSQSGPTRNQPQHF; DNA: TGTGCCAGCAGTCAGTCGGGACCCACGCGGAATCAGCCCCAGCATTTT
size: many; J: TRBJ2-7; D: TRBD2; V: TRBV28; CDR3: CASSRPTSGRSQVSYEQYF; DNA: TGTGCCAGCAGCCGCCCGACTAGCGGGAGATCTCAGGTCTCCTACGAGCAGTACTTC
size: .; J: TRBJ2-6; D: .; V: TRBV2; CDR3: CASSEAGTRRQTQYSGANVLTF; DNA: TGTGCCAGCAGTGAAGCCGGGACACGCAGGCAGACCCAGTACTCTGGGGCCAACGTCCTGACTTTC
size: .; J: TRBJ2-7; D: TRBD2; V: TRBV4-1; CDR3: CASSKDPLGTSDSYEQYF; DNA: TGCGCCAGCAGCAAAGACCCTTTGGGGACTAGCGACTCCTACGAGCAGTACTTC
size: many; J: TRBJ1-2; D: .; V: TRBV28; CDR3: CASSSTYGYTF; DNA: TGTGCCAGCAGTTCCACGTATGGCTACACCTTC
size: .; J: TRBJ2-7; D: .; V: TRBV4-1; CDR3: CASSQAGVDSYEQYF; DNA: TGCGCCAGCAGCCAAGCAGGGGTAGACAGCTACGAGCAGTACTTC
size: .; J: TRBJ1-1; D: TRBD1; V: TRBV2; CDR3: CASARDRSQAFF; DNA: TGTGCCAGCGCTAGGGACAGGAGCCAAGCTTTCTTT
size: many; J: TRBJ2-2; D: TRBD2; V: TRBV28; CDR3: CASSRLAANTGELFF; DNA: TGTGCCAGCAGTAGACTAGCGGCGAACACCGGGGAGCTGTTTTTT
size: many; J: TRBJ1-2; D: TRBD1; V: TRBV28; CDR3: CASSPGDREGGYTF; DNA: TGTGCCAGCAGTCCCGGGGACAGGGAGGGTGGCTACACCTTC
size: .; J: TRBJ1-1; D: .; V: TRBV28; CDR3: CASSWGGGTEAFF; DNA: TGTGCCAGCTCCTGGGGGGGAGGAACTGAAGCTTTCTTT
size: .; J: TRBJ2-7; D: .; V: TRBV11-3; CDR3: CASSAQSGRGYEQYF; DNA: TGTGCCAGCAGCGCCCAAAGTGGCAGGGGCTACGAGCAGTACTTC
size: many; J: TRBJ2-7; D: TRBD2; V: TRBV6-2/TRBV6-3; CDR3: CASSERLAGDEQYF; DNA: TGTGCCAGCAGTGAGAGACTAGCGGGAGACGAGCAGTACTTC
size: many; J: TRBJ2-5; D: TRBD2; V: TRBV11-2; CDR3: CASSLDRGGAETQYF; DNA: TGTGCCAGCAGCTTAGATCGGGGGGGTGCGGAGACCCAGTACTTC